The 11 T cell receptor beta chains listed next were all sequenced from one sample in a study of beta chain features in type 1 diabetes. The investigators reverse transcribed all of the isolated RNA, so they sequenced expressed TCRB transcripts. Here immunoSEQ multiplex PCR was the method, and the copy in TCRdb shows in-frame clones only, minus some. The table has under 300,000 clones, 25% to 35% seen once. Sequencing was done on a sample of central memory CD4+ T cells from blood. All receptors derive from a man aged 30-40 years in good health.

As DNA, the CDR3 is TGTGCCAGCAGCCCACCCGCGGTAGCGGGGTCCAATGAGCAGTTCTTC. Its translation: CASSPPAVAGSNEQFF. The chain recombines TRBV5-6 with TRBJ2-1, with 8 bases identical to TRBD2. CDR1 is SGHDT and CDR2 is YYEEEE in the germline V gene. The junction had 12 bases not matched to a gene; V was cut back by 4 bases and J by 6 bases. This CDR3 is built from 16 residues.

The rearrangement links TRBV28 to TRBJ2-7, with 11 bases lining up with TRBD2. Germline values: CDR1 MDHEN, CDR2 SYDVKM. Losses at the gene ends were 7 bases for V and 3 bases for J; bases not matched to a gene: 5. The CDR3 has 14 amino acids. The CDR3 loop reads CASNPGTSGYEQYF. As DNA, the CDR3 is TGTGCCAGCAACCCCGGGACTAGCGGCTACGAGCAGTACTTC. Variable domain in full (rest from reference TRBV28 and TRBJ2-7): DVKVTQSSRYLVKRTGEKVFLECVQDMDHENMFWYRQDPGLGLRLIYFSYDVKMKEKGDIPEGYSVSREKKERFSLILESASTNQTSMYLCASNPGTSGYEQYFGPGTRLTVT.

The chain is built from TRBV28 and TRBJ2-5, with TRBD2 matching 7 bases. This CDR3 is 16 amino acids long. V lost 4 bases, J lost 1 base, and 9 bases stayed unmatched. Germline V gene lookup returns CDR1 MDHEN and CDR2 SYDVKM. The CDR3 here is CASSSYSLAAQETQYF. In DNA form, the CDR3 reads TGTGCCAGCAGTTCTTATAGCCTAGCGGCCCAAGAGACCCAGTACTTC.

This clone was seen more than once but under ten times. The rearrangement joins TRBV7-2 to TRBJ1-5; D is perhaps TRBD1 (6 bases). Trimming left V 5 bases short and J 6 bases short, with 17 bases between. The CDR3 totals 15 residues. Germline V lookup: CDR1 SGHTA, CDR2 FQGNSA. The CDR3 DNA sequence: TGTGCCAGCAGCCCGAGCACAGGGCGTAGTCAGCCCCAGCATTTT. This codes for CASSPSTGRSQPQHF.

The CDR3 nucleotides read TGCAGCGCCCTCTACAATGAGCAGTTCTTC. Protein: CSALYNEQFF. This chain uses TRBV29-1 with TRBJ2-1; D unclear. The V gene lost 7 bases and the J gene lost 3 bases, with 4 bases spanning the gap. The CDR3 runs 10 residues. Per germline, CDR1 SQVTM and CDR2 ANQGSEA.

This clone was picked up a small number of times. V gene TRBV7-2 combines with J gene TRBJ2-4; 10 positions match TRBD2. This CDR3 contains 15 residues. Unmatched junction bases numbered 6, after V lost 7 bases and J lost 3 bases. From germline, CDR1 is SGHTA and CDR2 FQGNSA. The chain's CDR3 is CASTSGTSDKNIQYF. DNA of the CDR3: TGTGCCAGCACCTCCGGGACTAGCGACAAAAACATTCAGTACTTC.

By sample fraction, this clone is medium-sized. The sample holds other DNA sequences that translate to the same CDR3. The genes are TRBV7-9 and TRBJ1-1; TRBD1 matches at 9 bases. Trimming cost V 5 bases and J 4 bases; bases outside gene matches: 2. The CDR3 contains 13 residues. CDR1 is SEHNR and CDR2 is FQNEAQ in the germline V gene (reference sequence). CDR3 sequence reads: CASSPGQGTEAFF. The CDR3 DNA reads as TGTGCCAGCAGCCCGGGACAGGGCACTGAAGCTTTCTTT.

The sample holds a few counts of this clone. The CDR3 here is CASSLGGLGTDTQYF. The CDR3 nucleotides read TGTGCCAGCAGCTTGGGGGGACTCGGCACAGATACGCAGTATTTT. The chain is built from TRBV5-4 and TRBJ2-3, with D tentatively TRBD2 (6 bases). V lost 0 bases, J lost 1 base, and 9 bases lay in between. The germline V gene has CDR1 SGHNT and CDR2 YYREEE (reference sequence). The CDR3 runs to 15 residues.

This clone has only a few counts. V and J are TRBV11-2 and TRBJ2-3; TRBD1 might be the D (5 bases). The V gene lost 3 bases and the J gene lost 6 bases, with 10 bases spanning the gap. The CDR3 spans 13 residues. CDR1 is SGHAT, CDR2 FQNNGV, per germline. The CDR3 loop reads CASSFDSMDTQYF. CDR3 nucleotides: TGTGCCAGCAGCTTCGACAGTATGGATACGCAGTATTTT. The full variable domain, rest sourced from reference TRBV11-2 and TRBJ2-3, is EAGVAQSPRYKIIEKRQSVAFWCNPISGHATLYWYQQILGQGPKLLIQFQNNGVVDDSQLPKDRFSAERLKGVDSTLKIQPAKLEDSAVYLCASSFDSMDTQYFGPGTRLTVL.

The chain links TRBV5-6 to TRBJ2-7; unclear D gene. The V gene's germline CDR1 is SGHDT and CDR2 YYEEEE. V gave up 4 bases and J gave up 3 bases, with 11 bases separating them. The length of the CDR3 is 13 residues. CDR3 protein: CASSEAVGYEQYF. The CDR3 DNA is TGTGCCAGCAGCGAGGCGGTGGGCTACGAGCAGTACTTC.

This clone showed up just a few times. The chain combines TRBV29-1 with TRBJ2-1; D not certain. Looked up from germline, CDR1 is SQVTM and CDR2 is ANQGSEA. CDR3 size: 11 residues. V was trimmed by 0 bases and J by 8 bases, leaving 5 bases between them. CDR3 in amino acids: CSVEDRDEQFF. DNA of the CDR3: TGCAGCGTTGAAGATAGGGATGAGCAGTTCTTC.